This T cell receptor (beta chain) was captured by sequencing in a study of Ad26.COV2.S vaccination and SARS-CoV-2 variants. For the study at large: In the study, Ad26.COV2.S was injected intramuscularly once, or twice 56 days apart. Study-wide results and limits: Whether participants received vaccine or placebo, their non-spike TCR breadth was similar.

Sequenced by immunoSEQ multiplex PCR; TCRdb stores in-frame clones only, minus some. Of 350,000 to 400,000 clones in the sample, 70% to 90% are singletons; the top ten hold approximately 3.7%. Described treatment: 19 received Ad26.COV2.S at low or high dose, single or two shots; about 5 received placebo; per-sample allocation not given. On day 63 after the first injection, vaccine and placebo recipients gave samples. Wuhan-strain spike was delivered by a replication-incompetent Ad26 vector. A note on this clone: Its matching antigen is unknown.

This specimen was peripheral blood, taken in a trial of Ad26.COV2.S vaccine versus placebo. The TCR originated in a person aged 18-60 years who received the Ad26.COV2.S COVID-19 vaccine or a placebo.

The CDR3, as DNA: TGTGCCAGCAGCAAAGCGGGTTCGAACACCGGGGAGCTGTTTTTT. Translation gives CASSKAGSNTGELFF. V gene TRBV9 combines with J gene TRBJ2-2, with D maybe TRBD2 (6 bases). The CDR3 contains 15 residues. V gave up 4 bases and J gave up 0 bases, with 10 bases separating them. Germline V gene data show CDR1 as SGDLS and CDR2 as YYNGEE.